Shown below are 20 T cell receptor beta chains from a single sample sequenced in a study of CD8 T cells in Susac syndrome (dated by TCRdb to the late 2010s). Library creation used the immunoSEQ multiplex PCR assay. RNA was extracted with the RNeasy kit and about 0.5 to 1 ug was reverse transcribed using random hexamers. The public reads were reanalyzed by TCRdb: fastp trimming at Q25, MiXCR alignment, in-frame beta chains only. Identical CDR3 protein sequences are pooled into one entry, listed with their most common genes and DNA. In all, the sample holds 95,000 to 150,000 distinct CDR3 sequences, and around 94% of those were seen once. Of the sample, around 0.27% falls within the top ten clones. Sequences were obtained from CD8+ T cells from PBMCs. These receptors all come from a human donor with Susac syndrome.

This clonotype was counted once. The chain carries TRBV12-3 or TRBV12-4 and TRBJ1-3; D call uncertain. The CDR3 runs to 14 residues. Trimming shortened V by 6 bases and J by 10 bases, and 19 bases separated the two germline ends. Here the CDR3 reads CASRTAEASGTIYF. For the CDR3, the DNA is TGTGCCAGCAGAACAGCGGAGGCCTCAGGTACCATATATTTT.

The V and J genes are TRBV9 and TRBJ2-1; TRBD2 aligns across 8 bases. The germline CDR1 and CDR2 sequences are SGDLS and YYNGEE. J lost 1 base, V lost 3 bases, and 3 bases had no gene match. The length of the CDR3 is 15 residues. CDR3 region: CASSARGGSYNEQFF. The CDR3 coding sequence is TGTGCCAGCAGCGCCCGCGGGGGGTCCTACAATGAGCAGTTCTTC. The entire variable domain, with the rest obtained from reference TRBV9 and TRBJ2-1, is as follows: DSGVTQTPKHLITATGQRVTLRCSPRSGDLSVYWYQQSLDQGLQFLIQYYNGEERAKGNILERFSAQQFPDLHSELNLSSLELGDSALYFCASSARGGSYNEQFFGPGTRLTVL.

V and J are TRBV13 and TRBJ2-5, with 12 positions matching TRBD2. Trimming at V came to 1 base and at J to 2 bases, leaving 2 bases not matched to a gene. Germline V lookup: CDR1 PRHDT, CDR2 FYEKMQ (reference sequence). This CDR3 contains 16 residues. The CDR3, as DNA: TGTGCCAGCAGCTTAGTAGGACTAGCGGGGCAAGAGACCCAGTACTTC. This sequence encodes CASSLVGLAGQETQYF.

The chain is built from TRBV5-1 and TRBJ1-5; D gene ambiguous. V gave up 0 bases and J gave up 7 bases, with 11 bases separating them. The CDR3 sequence is 14 residues long. Per germline, CDR1 SGHRS and CDR2 YFSETQ. This chain's CDR3 is CASSLGQEAQPQHF. The CDR3 nucleotides read TGCGCCAGCAGCTTGGGGCAGGAGGCGCAGCCCCAGCATTTT.

V and J are TRBV4-1 and TRBJ2-2, with D maybe TRBD2 (5 bases). CDR3 size: 17 residues. CDR1 is MGHRA, CDR2 YSYEKL, per germline. Trimming removed 1 base from V and 6 bases from J, with 18 bases in between. This chain's CDR3 is CASSQGINRLAPGELFF. In DNA form, the CDR3 reads TGCGCCAGCAGCCAAGGCATTAATCGGCTAGCCCCCGGGGAGCTGTTTTTT.

This chain links TRBV9 with TRBJ1-2; 8 bases align to TRBD1. Germline CDR1 is SGDLS and CDR2 is YYNGEE. The CDR3 runs 14 residues. The V segment lost 2 bases and the J segment 4 bases; nucleotides outside the gene matches: 4. The CDR3 sequence: CASSVDRGFYGYTF. CDR3 nucleotides: TGTGCCAGCAGCGTTGACAGGGGATTCTATGGCTACACCTTC. Full variable domain (missing parts from reference TRBV9 and TRBJ1-2): DSGVTQTPKHLITATGQRVTLRCSPRSGDLSVYWYQQSLDQGLQFLIQYYNGEERAKGNILERFSAQQFPDLHSELNLSSLELGDSALYFCASSVDRGFYGYTFGSGTRLTVV.

The chain has TRBV9 and TRBJ2-6; TRBD1 matches 7 bases. Germline CDR1 is SGDLS and CDR2 is YYNGEE. With V trimmed by 3 bases and J by 4 bases, 7 bases remained unmatched. The CDR3 contains 16 residues. CDR3 region: CASSAQTGPGANVLTF. The CDR3 region has the DNA TGTGCCAGCAGCGCTCAGACAGGGCCAGGGGCCAACGTCCTGACTTTC.

The chain is built from TRBV2 and TRBJ2-5; TRBD2 matches 9 bases. The V and J ends lost 9 bases and 4 bases, in that order; junction bases with no gene match: 6. This CDR3 comprises 13 residues. The V gene's germline CDR1 is SNHLY and CDR2 FYNNEI. Here the CDR3 DNA reads TGTGCCAGAACCGGGACTAGCACAGAGACCCAGTACTTC. Its protein is CARTGTSTETQYF.

CDR3: CASSYGAGVYQPQHF. CDR3 bases: TGTGCCAGCAGTTACGGGGCCGGAGTATATCAGCCCCAGCATTTT. The gene calls are TRBV6-2 or TRBV6-3 and TRBJ1-5; D may be TRBD1 (5 bases). The CDR3 is 15 amino acids. V dropped 2 bases and J dropped 5 bases, with 13 bases sitting between them. Germline CDR1 and CDR2: MNHEY and SVGEGT.

J is TRBJ2-7 and V is TRBV7-9, with D possibly matching TRBD2 (6 bases). CDR1 is SEHNR and CDR2 is FQNEAQ in the germline V gene (reference sequence). The V end lost 5 bases, the J end lost 2 bases, and 13 bases lay between the germline ends. The CDR3 length is 14 residues. Here the CDR3 reads CASSTGLLAYEQYF. As DNA, the CDR3 is TGTGCCAGCAGCACGGGACTCCTAGCCTACGAGCAGTACTTC.

The rearrangement uses TRBV29-1 and TRBJ2-7, with TRBD2 matching over 7 bases. In germline, CDR1 is SQVTM, CDR2 ANQGSEA. The CDR3 is 12 amino acids. The V segment lost 5 bases and the J segment 3 bases; nucleotides outside the gene matches: 4. In DNA form, the CDR3 reads TGCAGCGTTTTCGGCGGGGGCTACGAGCAGTACTTC. Amino acids: CSVFGGGYEQYF.

This clonotype was counted once. The gene calls are TRBV6-5 and TRBJ1-2; no definite D call. Germline V CDR1 and CDR2: MNHEY, SVGAGI. The CDR3 sequence is 13 residues long. The germline V and J ends were trimmed by 6 bases and 7 bases, with 15 bases remaining between them. The CDR3 DNA reads TGTGCCAGCAGATTACCAGGCATTACTGGCTACACCTTC. Translating gives CASRLPGITGYTF.

V is TRBV4-3 and J is TRBJ2-3; D is undetermined. CDR1 and CDR2 (germline): LGHNA, YSLEER. The CDR3 spans 16 residues. Between the trimmed V and J ends, which lost 0 bases and 2 bases, there was a span of 12 bases. CDR3 nucleotides: TGCGCCAGCAGCCAAGATACAGTACTGGACACAGATACGCAGTATTTT. Translating gives CASSQDTVLDTDTQYF.

This rearrangement joins TRBV12-3 or TRBV12-4 to TRBJ2-1; 14 bases agree with TRBD2. This CDR3 has 23 amino acids. J gave up 8 bases and V 6 bases, and 30 bases lay outside the gene matches. CDR3: CASRPSGTSGGQTVRGLVDEQFF. CDR3 nucleotide sequence: TGTGCCAGCAGACCCTCCGGGACTAGCGGGGGCCAGACTGTAAGGGGCCTAGTGGATGAGCAGTTCTTC.

This clonotype was seen once. The chain combines TRBV25-1 with TRBJ2-2, with D unresolved. Trimming removed 1 base from V and 1 base from J, with 10 bases in between. Germline CDR1 is MGHDK and CDR2 is SYGVNS. This CDR3 is built from 16 residues. DNA of the CDR3: TGTGCCAGCAGTGAATTAGGTCCAAGGAACACCGGGGAGCTGTTTTTT. Its translation is CASSELGPRNTGELFF.

The chain uses TRBV6-1 and TRBJ2-1; 7 bases fit TRBD1. This CDR3 region has 15 residues. J was trimmed by 4 bases and V by 2 bases; bases with no gene match: 5. Germline V lookup: CDR1 MNHNS, CDR2 SASEGT. CDR3 region: CASSELKGAYNEQFF. DNA for the CDR3: TGTGCCAGCAGTGAATTAAAGGGGGCATACAATGAGCAGTTCTTC.

V usage is TRBV20-1 and J usage is TRBJ2-1; D gene unclear. The CDR3 consists of 10 residues. V was pared by 3 bases and J by 4 bases, with 1 base between. Per the germline V gene, CDR1 is DFQATT and CDR2 is SNEGSKA (reference sequence). The CDR3 loop reads CSARYNEQFF. The CDR3 region has the DNA TGCAGTGCTAGGTACAATGAGCAGTTCTTC.

The chain carries TRBV5-1 and TRBJ2-7, with D perhaps TRBD1 or TRBD2 (5 bases each). V was pared by 4 bases and J by 2 bases, with 13 bases between. The V gene's germline CDR1 is SGHRS and CDR2 YFSETQ. The CDR3 totals 14 residues. The CDR3: CASSLGTAAYEQYF. The CDR3 region has the DNA TGCGCCAGCAGCCTCGGGACGGCGGCCTACGAGCAGTACTTC.

The V gene is TRBV7-9, the J gene TRBJ2-7; D is unclear. V was trimmed by 5 bases and J by 2 bases, leaving 13 bases between them. The CDR3 extends over 14 amino acids. Germline assignment: CDR1 SEHNR and CDR2 FQNEAQ (reference sequence). The CDR3 region has the DNA TGTGCCAGCAGCACACTTGGGGATACCTACGAGCAGTACTTC. Amino acid sequence: CASSTLGDTYEQYF.

This rearrangement joins TRBV27 to TRBJ1-1; D unclear. Per the germline V gene, CDR1 is MNHEY and CDR2 is SMNVEV (reference sequence). The CDR3 covers 14 residues. V lost 3 bases to trimming and J lost 5 bases, with 13 bases between them. The CDR3 region has the DNA TGTGCCAGCAGTTTTGGCACGGGAGGGACTGAAGCTTTCTTT. Protein: CASSFGTGGTEAFF.